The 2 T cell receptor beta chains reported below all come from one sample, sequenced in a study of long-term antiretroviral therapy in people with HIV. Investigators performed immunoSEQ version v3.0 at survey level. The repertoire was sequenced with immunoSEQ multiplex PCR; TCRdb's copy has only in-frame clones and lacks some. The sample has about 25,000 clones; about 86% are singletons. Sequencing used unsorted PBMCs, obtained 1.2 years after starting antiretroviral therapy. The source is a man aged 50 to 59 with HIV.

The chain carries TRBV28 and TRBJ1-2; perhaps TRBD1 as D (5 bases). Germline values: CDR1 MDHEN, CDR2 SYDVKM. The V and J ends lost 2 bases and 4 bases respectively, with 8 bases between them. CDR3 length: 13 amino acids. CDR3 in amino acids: CASSLRQFYGYTF. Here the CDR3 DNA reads TGTGCCAGCAGTTTAAGACAGTTCTATGGCTACACCTTC.

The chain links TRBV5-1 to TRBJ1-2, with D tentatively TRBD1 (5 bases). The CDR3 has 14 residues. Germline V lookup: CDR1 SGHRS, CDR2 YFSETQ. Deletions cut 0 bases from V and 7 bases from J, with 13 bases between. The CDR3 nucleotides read TGCGCCAGCAGCTTGGTGGACGGGGCTCGTGGCTACACCTTC. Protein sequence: CASSLVDGARGYTF.